The 28 T cell receptor beta chains reported below all come from one sample, sequenced in a study of blood T cells in healthy people across ages. Alongside a J-beta primer mix, a sample-barcoded 5' primer served in a second PCR lasting roughly 6 to 12 cycles. A single record per CDR3 protein comes from TCRdb applying MiXCR to the 5' RACE reads. The repertoire holds hundreds of thousands of distinct CDR3 sequences, with under 35% as singletons. Sequencing was done on a sample of blood. These receptor sequences come from an elderly woman in good health.

The sample holds a few counts of this clonotype. The V gene is TRBV27, the J gene TRBJ1-5; a possible D gene is TRBD1 (5 bases). V was pared by 6 bases and J by 0 bases, with 18 bases between. CDR1 is MNHEY, CDR2 SMNVEV, per germline (reference sequence). The CDR3 spans 17 residues. The CDR3 DNA follows: TGTGCCAGCAGGGGAACAAGGGGTATCGATAGCAATCAGCCCCAGCATTTT. It is translated as CASRGTRGIDSNQPQHF.

This chain connects TRBV5-1 to TRBJ1-4; no definite D call. The CDR3 runs 16 residues. Trimming cost V 4 bases and J 4 bases, with 17 bases left between them. Germline V gene lookup returns CDR1 SGHRS and CDR2 YFSETQ. The CDR3 bases are TGCGCCAGCAGCCCCGCCCGGACGGCGGATAATGAAAAACTGTTTTTT. Protein: CASSPARTADNEKLFF.

With respect to this clonotype: This may arise from a read error, as a much more abundant clone is one base away. This chain joins TRBV27 and TRBJ2-7; D gene unclear. Gene TRBJ2-4 matches the end of the DNA better, so the J call may be wrong. The CDR3 spans 14 residues. CDR1 and CDR2 from the germline V gene are MNHEY and SMNVEV (reference sequence). DNA of the CDR3: TGTGCCAGCAGTTTTTCTGCCAGCATGAGCATTCAGTACTTC. It codes for CASSFSASMSIQYF.

This sequence joins TRBV2 and TRBJ2-7; a weak D match, TRBD1 (6 bases). The CDR3 extends over 13 amino acids. With 9 bases removed from V and 5 bases from J, the gap between germline ends came to 17 bases. Germline loops: CDR1 SNHLY, CDR2 FYNNEI. The DNA of the CDR3 is TGTGCCAGAGAGATTACAGGGCTCGACGAGCAGTACTTC. This gives the protein CAREITGLDEQYF.

This clonotype was found a few times. The chain has TRBV5-1 and TRBJ1-2; 7 bases map to TRBD1. The J segment lost 3 bases and the V segment lost 0 bases, leaving 2 bases of the junction unmatched. Germline loops: CDR1 SGHRS, CDR2 YFSETQ. The CDR3 covers 14 residues. The CDR3: CASSLADRDYGYTF. The CDR3 DNA follows: TGCGCCAGCAGCTTGGCCGACAGGGACTATGGCTACACCTTC.

This clonotype showed up many times. CDR3 protein: CASSLGTSGIYEQYF. The CDR3 nucleotides read TGTGCCAGCAGCTTAGGGACTAGCGGTATCTACGAGCAGTACTTC. This chain connects TRBV7-2 to TRBJ2-7; 10 nucleotides match TRBD2. CDR3 size: 15 residues. The trim removed 1 base at V and 3 bases at J, leaving 3 bases unmatched. Per the germline V gene, CDR1 is SGHTA and CDR2 is FQGNSA.

This clonotype has more than one count but fewer than ten. The V gene is TRBV27, the J gene TRBJ1-6; 8 bases are shared with TRBD1. There are 14 residues in the CDR3. Germline V CDR1 and CDR2: MNHEY, SMNVEV (reference sequence). V lost 10 bases and J lost 8; bases outside the gene matches: 10. The CDR3 DNA sequence: TGTGCCACTCAGGCAGGGGGCAAGCATTCACCCCTCCACTTT. Translation gives CATQAGGKHSPLHF.

This clonotype was seen ten or more times. The chain recombines TRBV14 with TRBJ2-1; tentative D call: TRBD2 (6 bases). This CDR3 contains 16 residues. Germline lookup yields CDR1 SGHDN and CDR2 FVKESK. The germline V and J ends were trimmed by 1 base and 6 bases, with 16 bases remaining between them. CDR3 nucleotides: TGTGCCAGCAGCCAAGTGGAGGGGTGGCGGAGCAATGAGCAGTTCTTC. Translation: CASSQVEGWRSNEQFF.

This clonotype was counted many times. This chain links TRBV6-6 with TRBJ2-1, with TRBD2 matching over 8 bases. This CDR3 comprises 16 residues. Per germline, CDR1 MNHNY and CDR2 SVGAGI (reference sequence). With 5 bases clipped from V and 1 base from J, the junction kept 7 bases outside the gene matches. Here the CDR3 DNA reads TGTGCCAGCAGTAACACGGGGGGGCTGTCCTACAATGAGCAGTTCTTC. This gives the protein CASSNTGGLSYNEQFF.

This chain connects TRBV27 to TRBJ2-3, with 10 bases that match TRBD1. V was clipped by 6 bases and J by 4 bases; unmatched bases: 4. CDR1 is MNHEY and CDR2 is SMNVEV in the germline V gene (reference sequence). CDR3 length equals 14 residues. CDR3 coding DNA: TGTGCCAGCAGGGGACAGGGGAGGCCAGATACGCAGTATTTT. It specifies CASRGQGRPDTQYF.

On this clonotype: Relative to the germline gene, one junction end is altered; a read error may explain this. This chain joins TRBV18 and TRBJ1-6; 10 nucleotides line up with TRBD1. This CDR3 contains 16 residues. The germline V gene has CDR1 KGHSH and CDR2 LQKENI. CDR3 DNA sequence: TGTACCAGCTCACCCTCGACAGGGGGCATTGGTTCACCCCTCCACTTT. This codes for CTSSPSTGGIGSPLHF.

This clonotype has a count of ten or more. The V and J genes are TRBV7-6 and TRBJ2-7, with 7 bases identical to TRBD2. With V trimmed by 4 bases and J by 2 bases, 2 bases remained unmatched. The CDR3 spans 13 residues. Germline V CDR1 and CDR2: SGHVS, FNYEAQ. CDR3 DNA sequence: TGTGCCAGCAGCTCCCGGGGGGCCTACGAGCAGTACTTC. It codes for CASSSRGAYEQYF.

In the case of this clonotype: Given a much more abundant clone one base away, this may be a read error. The chain combines TRBV5-1 with TRBJ2-3, with TRBD1 identical over 8 bases. This CDR3 comprises 18 residues. V dropped 4 bases and J dropped 2; count of bases not matched to a gene: 15. CDR1 SGHRS and CDR2 YFSETQ come from the germline V gene. CDR3 in amino acids: CASSPHVAGQDPTDTQYF. The DNA of the CDR3 is TGCGCCAGCAGCCCCCATGTCGCGGGACAGGACCCCACAGATACGCAGTATTTT.

Only a few counts were recorded for this clonotype. J is TRBJ1-5 and V is TRBV20-1; TRBD1 matches 9 bases. Trimming took 6 bases from V and 4 from J; bases not matched to a gene: 4. Germline V CDR1 and CDR2: DFQATT, SNEGSKA (reference sequence). This CDR3 spans 13 amino acids. The CDR3 spells CSAVGTGNQPQHF. CDR3 in DNA: TGCAGTGCGGTTGGGACAGGGAATCAGCCCCAGCATTTT.

This clonotype was detected ten times or more. V and J are TRBV7-2 and TRBJ1-3; D gene uncertain. CDR1 is SGHTA and CDR2 is FQGNSA in the germline V gene. The V and J ends lost 6 bases and 7 bases respectively, with 13 bases between them. The CDR3 is 13 amino acids. Here the CDR3 reads CASRPGPANTIYF. CDR3 nucleotide sequence: TGTGCCAGCAGACCCGGACCAGCCAACACCATATATTTT.

Many counts were recorded for this clonotype. The genes are TRBV7-9 and TRBJ1-2; TRBD1 is a possible D gene (5 bases). V gave up 2 bases and J gave up 7 bases, with 14 bases separating them. Germline values: CDR1 SEHNR, CDR2 FQNEAQ (reference sequence). There are 14 residues in the CDR3. For the CDR3, the DNA is TGTGCCAGCAGCTTAAAGAGGCAGGGTGGTGGCTACACCTTC. It codes for CASSLKRQGGGYTF.

This clonotype was detected once. A read error may produce the germline difference seen at one junction end. The rearrangement uses TRBV9 and TRBJ2-1; no definite D call. Germline V gene lookup returns CDR1 SGDLS and CDR2 YYNGEE. The CDR3 loop spans 13 amino acids. CDR3: CVSSVAGYNEQFF. CDR3 DNA sequence: TGTGTCAGCAGCGTAGCAGGTTACAATGAGCAGTTCTTC.

The chain is built from TRBV12-2 and TRBJ1-2. TRBV12-2 has pseudogene status. This CDR3 is 13 amino acids long. The CDR3 here is CASRLGSHYGYTF. For the CDR3, the DNA is TGTGCAAGTCGCTTAGGGAGTCACTATGGCTACACCTTC.

This clonotype appeared many times. The rearrangement uses TRBV5-1 and TRBJ2-4; 10 nucleotides match TRBD1. The CDR3 loop spans 16 amino acids. Germline lookup yields CDR1 SGHRS and CDR2 YFSETQ. The ends lost 4 bases at V and 4 bases at J; junction bases unmatched: 8. The CDR3 here is CASSPGGTGAKNIQYF. Written as DNA, the CDR3 is TGCGCCAGCAGCCCTGGAGGGACAGGGGCTAAAAACATTCAGTACTTC. The complete variable domain, with remaining parts taken from reference TRBV5-1 and TRBJ2-4, reads KAGVTQTPRYLIKTRGQQVTLSCSPISGHRSVSWYQQTPGQGLQFLFEYFSETQRNKGNFPGRFSGRQFSNSRSEMNVSTLELGDSALYLCASSPGGTGAKNIQYFGAGTRLSVL.

The chain links TRBV7-9 to TRBJ1-1, with D hard to call. Germline V lookup: CDR1 SEHNR, CDR2 FQNEAQ (reference sequence). V was shortened by 1 base and J by 7 bases, with 10 bases between the two germline ends. The CDR3 covers 13 residues. The CDR3 region has the DNA TGTGCCAGCAGCTTAGACGGGTACATTGAAGCTTTCTTT. Translated, it gives CASSLDGYIEAFF.

Concerning this clonotype: With a much larger clone just one base away, this may be a read error. The J gene is TRBJ2-7, the V gene TRBV12-3 or TRBV12-4; maybe TRBD1 (5 bases). The tail of the sequence fits TRBJ2-5 better, so the J call may be wrong. The CDR3 runs to 14 residues. CDR3 in DNA: TGTGCCAGCAGTTGGGGCTCGCCGGAAGAGACCCAGTACTTC. Amino acid sequence: CASSWGSPEETQYF.

This chain uses TRBV7-9 with TRBJ1-1; tentative D call: TRBD1 (5 bases). The CDR3 is made up of 14 amino acids. Per germline, CDR1 SEHNR and CDR2 FQNEAQ (reference sequence). V lost 5 bases and J 4 bases, leaving 14 bases between the germline ends. CDR3 DNA: TGTGCCAGCAGCCGCCCGGGGGTAGGCACTGAAGCTTTCTTT. The encoded protein is CASSRPGVGTEAFF.

In the case of this clonotype: A single base separates this from a much larger clone, so it may be a read error. The chain carries TRBV7-9 and TRBJ2-5; D gene unclear. The J call may be wrong; the DNA end is better matched by TRBJ2-7. The length of the CDR3 is 14 residues. Germline V gene data show CDR1 as SEHNR and CDR2 as FQNEAQ (reference sequence). In DNA form, the CDR3 reads TGTGCCAGCAGCGTAGGCGTAGGCTCCTACGAGCAGTACTTC. The encoded protein is CASSVGVGSYEQYF.

This clonotype was counted at least ten times. The rearrangement joins TRBV11-2 to TRBJ1-2; 7 bases are shared with TRBD1. V lost 5 bases to trimming and J lost 4 bases; unmatched junction nucleotides: 10. The germline V gene has CDR1 SGHAT and CDR2 FQNNGV. The length of the CDR3 is 15 residues. The CDR3 bases are TGTGCCAGCAGCGAAACCGGGACAGAGCCCTATGGCTACACCTTC. It encodes CASSETGTEPYGYTF.

This chain connects TRBV5-6 to TRBJ2-2, with D tentatively TRBD2 (6 bases). Germline CDR1 is SGHDT and CDR2 is YYEEEE. V shed 6 bases and J shed 3 bases, with 21 bases lying between them. The CDR3 is 17 residues long. The CDR3 region is CASTHGMEGGDTGELFF. CDR3 sequence (DNA): TGTGCCAGCACCCACGGGATGGAAGGCGGGGACACCGGGGAGCTGTTTTTT.

This CDR3 is CASSYWSRGGTGELFF. The CDR3, as DNA: TGTGCCAGCAGTTACTGGTCCAGGGGCGGCACCGGGGAGCTGTTTTTT. V and J are TRBV6-6 and TRBJ2-2; perhaps TRBD1 as D (6 bases). In germline, CDR1 is MNHNY, CDR2 SVGAGI (reference sequence). The CDR3 has 16 residues. V was shortened by 1 base and J by 4 bases, with 13 bases between the two germline ends.

This clonotype was recorded many times. The chain couples TRBV28 to TRBJ2-5; 9 nucleotides match TRBD2. J gave up 5 bases and V 6 bases, and 7 bases lay outside the gene matches. This CDR3 contains 14 residues. CDR1 and CDR2 from the germline V gene are MDHEN and SYDVKM. The CDR3 loop is CASRVAGEWETQYF. CDR3 nucleotides: TGTGCCAGCAGGGTAGCGGGGGAATGGGAGACCCAGTACTTC. Full variable domain (remainder filled in from reference TRBV28 and TRBJ2-5): DVKVTQSSRYLVKRTGEKVFLECVQDMDHENMFWYRQDPGLGLRLIYFSYDVKMKEKGDIPEGYSVSREKKERFSLILESASTNQTSMYLCASRVAGEWETQYFGPGTRLLVL.

This chain links TRBV5-6 with TRBJ1-1; no firm D call. Looked up from germline, CDR1 is SGHDT and CDR2 is YYEEEE. V was trimmed by 7 bases and J by 1 base, leaving 11 bases between them. The CDR3 sequence is 13 residues long. In DNA, the CDR3 is TGTGCCAGCTTTACGGACGCGAACACTGAAGCTTTCTTT. Amino acids: CASFTDANTEAFF.